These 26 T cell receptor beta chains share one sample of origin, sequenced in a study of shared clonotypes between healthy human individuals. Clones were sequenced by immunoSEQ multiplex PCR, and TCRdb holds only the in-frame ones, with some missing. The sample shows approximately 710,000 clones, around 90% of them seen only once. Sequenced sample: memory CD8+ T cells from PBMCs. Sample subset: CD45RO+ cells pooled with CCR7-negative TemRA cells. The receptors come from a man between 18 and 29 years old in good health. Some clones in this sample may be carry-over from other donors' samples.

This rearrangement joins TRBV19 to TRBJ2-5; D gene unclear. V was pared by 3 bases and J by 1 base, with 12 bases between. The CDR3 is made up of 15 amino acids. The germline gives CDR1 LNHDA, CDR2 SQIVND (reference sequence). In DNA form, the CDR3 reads TGTGCCAGTAGTATTGGGGTAAGGGTCCAAGAGACCCAGTACTTC. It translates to CASSIGVRVQETQYF.

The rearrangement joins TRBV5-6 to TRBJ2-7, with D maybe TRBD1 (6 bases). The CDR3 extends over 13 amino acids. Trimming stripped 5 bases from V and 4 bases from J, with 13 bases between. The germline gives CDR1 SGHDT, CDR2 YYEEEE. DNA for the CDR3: TGTGCCAGCAGTTACACAGGGTCGTACGAGCAGTACTTC. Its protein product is CASSYTGSYEQYF.

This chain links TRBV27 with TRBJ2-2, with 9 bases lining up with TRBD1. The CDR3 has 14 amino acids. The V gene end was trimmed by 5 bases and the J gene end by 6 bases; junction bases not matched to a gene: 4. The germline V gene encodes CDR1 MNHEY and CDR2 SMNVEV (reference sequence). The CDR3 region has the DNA TGTGCCAGCAGTCCCCGGACAGGGGCCGGGGAGCTGTTTTTT. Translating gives CASSPRTGAGELFF.

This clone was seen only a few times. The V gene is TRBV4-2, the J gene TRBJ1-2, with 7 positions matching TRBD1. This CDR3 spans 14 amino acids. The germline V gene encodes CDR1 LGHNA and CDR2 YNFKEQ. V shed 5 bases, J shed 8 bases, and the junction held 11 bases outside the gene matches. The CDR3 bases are TGTGCCAGCAGCAAGGACAGGAGCTTTCGAGGCTACACCTTC. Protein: CASSKDRSFRGYTF.

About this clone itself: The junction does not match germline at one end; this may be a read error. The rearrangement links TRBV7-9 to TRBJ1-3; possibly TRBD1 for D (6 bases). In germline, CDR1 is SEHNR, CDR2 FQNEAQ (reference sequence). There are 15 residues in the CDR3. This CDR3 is CASSLPRTAGDTIYF. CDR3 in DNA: TGTGCCAGCAGCTTACCAAGGACAGCTGGAGACACCATATATTTT.

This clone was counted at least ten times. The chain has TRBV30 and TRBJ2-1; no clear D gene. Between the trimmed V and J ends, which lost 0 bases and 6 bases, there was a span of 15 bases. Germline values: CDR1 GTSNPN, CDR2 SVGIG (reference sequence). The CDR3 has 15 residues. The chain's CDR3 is CAWSVDDHPSNEQFF. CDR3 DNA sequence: TGTGCCTGGAGTGTTGACGATCACCCATCCAATGAGCAGTTCTTC. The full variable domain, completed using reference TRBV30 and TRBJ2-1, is SQTIHQWPATLVQPVGSPLSLECTVEGTSNPNLYWYRQAAGRGLQLLFYSVGIGQISSEVPQNLSASRPQDRQFILSSKKLLLSDSGFYLCAWSVDDHPSNEQFFGPGTRLTVL.

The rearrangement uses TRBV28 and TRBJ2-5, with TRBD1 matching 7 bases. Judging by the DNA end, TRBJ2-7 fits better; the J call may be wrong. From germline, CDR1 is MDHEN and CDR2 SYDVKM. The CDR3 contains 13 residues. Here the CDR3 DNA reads TGTGCCAGCAGTTACAGGGGATCCTACGAGCAGTACTTC. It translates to CASSYRGSYEQYF.

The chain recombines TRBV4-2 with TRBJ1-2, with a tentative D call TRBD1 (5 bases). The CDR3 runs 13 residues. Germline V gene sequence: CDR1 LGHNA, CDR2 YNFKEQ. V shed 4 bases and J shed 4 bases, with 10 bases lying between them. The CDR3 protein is CASSPPGGYGYTF. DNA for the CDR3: TGTGCCAGCAGCCCCCCGGGGGGCTATGGCTACACCTTC.

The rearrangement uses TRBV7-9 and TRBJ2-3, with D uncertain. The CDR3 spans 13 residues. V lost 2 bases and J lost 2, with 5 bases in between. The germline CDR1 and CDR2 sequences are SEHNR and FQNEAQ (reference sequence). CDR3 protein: CASSLLSTDTQYF. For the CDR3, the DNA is TGTGCCAGCAGCTTATTATCCACAGATACGCAGTATTTT.

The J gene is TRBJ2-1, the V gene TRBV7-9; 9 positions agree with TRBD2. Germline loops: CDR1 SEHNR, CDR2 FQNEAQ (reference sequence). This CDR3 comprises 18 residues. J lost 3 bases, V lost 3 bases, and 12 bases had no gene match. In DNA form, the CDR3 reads TGTGCCAGCAGCTTTGTTTTGGCGGGAGGGGGTCTCTACAATGAGCAGTTCTTC. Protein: CASSFVLAGGGLYNEQFF. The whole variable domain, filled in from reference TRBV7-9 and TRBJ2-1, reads DTGVSQNPRHKITKRGQNVTFRCDPISEHNRLYWYRQTLGQGPEFLTYFQNEAQLEKSRLLSDRFSAERPKGSFSTLEIQRTEQGDSAMYLCASSFVLAGGGLYNEQFFGPGTRLTVL.

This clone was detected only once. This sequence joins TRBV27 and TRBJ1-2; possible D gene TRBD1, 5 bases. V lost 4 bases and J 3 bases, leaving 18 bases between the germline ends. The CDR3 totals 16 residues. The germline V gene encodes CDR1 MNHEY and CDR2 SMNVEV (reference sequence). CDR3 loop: CASSSGGRPVDYGYTF. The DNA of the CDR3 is TGTGCCAGCAGTTCCGGGGGACGTCCGGTTGACTATGGCTACACCTTC.

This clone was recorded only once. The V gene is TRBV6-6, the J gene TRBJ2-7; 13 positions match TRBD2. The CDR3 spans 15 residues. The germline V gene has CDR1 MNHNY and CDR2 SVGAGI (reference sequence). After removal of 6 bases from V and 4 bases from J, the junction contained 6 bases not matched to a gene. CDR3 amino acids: CASRWTSGSYYEQYF. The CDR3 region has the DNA TGTGCCAGCAGATGGACTAGCGGGAGCTATTACGAGCAGTACTTC.

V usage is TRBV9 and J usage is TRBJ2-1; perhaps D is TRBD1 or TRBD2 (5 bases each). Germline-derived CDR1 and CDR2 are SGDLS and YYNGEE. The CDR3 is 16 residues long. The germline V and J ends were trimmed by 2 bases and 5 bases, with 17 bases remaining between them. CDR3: CASSVQGAASNNEQFF. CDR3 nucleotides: TGTGCCAGCAGCGTCCAAGGGGCCGCTAGCAACAATGAGCAGTTCTTC.

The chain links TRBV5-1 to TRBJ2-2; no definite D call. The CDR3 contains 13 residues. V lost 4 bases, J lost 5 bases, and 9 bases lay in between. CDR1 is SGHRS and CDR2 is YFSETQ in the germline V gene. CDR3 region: CASSAGVTGELFF. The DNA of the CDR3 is TGCGCCAGCAGCGCTGGGGTGACCGGGGAGCTGTTTTTT.

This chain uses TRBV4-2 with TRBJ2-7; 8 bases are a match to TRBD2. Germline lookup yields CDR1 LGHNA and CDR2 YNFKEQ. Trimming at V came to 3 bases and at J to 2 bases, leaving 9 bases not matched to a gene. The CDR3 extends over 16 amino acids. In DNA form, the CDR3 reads TGTGCCAGCAGCCACGAACCGGGACTAGTCCCCTACGAGCAGTACTTC. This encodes CASSHEPGLVPYEQYF.

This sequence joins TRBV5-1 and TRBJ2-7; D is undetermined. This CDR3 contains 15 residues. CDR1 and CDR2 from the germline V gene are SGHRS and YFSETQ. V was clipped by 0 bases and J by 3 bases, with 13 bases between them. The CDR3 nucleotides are TGCGCCAGCAGCTTGGTTATGCCTTTCGGCTACGAGCAGTACTTC. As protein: CASSLVMPFGYEQYF.

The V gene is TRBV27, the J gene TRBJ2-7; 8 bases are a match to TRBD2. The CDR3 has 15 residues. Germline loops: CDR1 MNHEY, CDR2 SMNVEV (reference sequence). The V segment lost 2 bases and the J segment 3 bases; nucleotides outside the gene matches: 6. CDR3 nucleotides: TGTGCCAGCAGTTTAAGCGCGGGAGGTTTCTACGAGCAGTACTTC. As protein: CASSLSAGGFYEQYF.

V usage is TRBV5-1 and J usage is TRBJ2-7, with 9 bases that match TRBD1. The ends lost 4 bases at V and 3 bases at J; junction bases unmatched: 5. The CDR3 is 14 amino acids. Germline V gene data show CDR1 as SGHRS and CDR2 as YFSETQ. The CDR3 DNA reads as TGCGCCAGCAGCCGGGTGGGACAGGGCTACGAGCAGTACTTC. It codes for CASSRVGQGYEQYF.

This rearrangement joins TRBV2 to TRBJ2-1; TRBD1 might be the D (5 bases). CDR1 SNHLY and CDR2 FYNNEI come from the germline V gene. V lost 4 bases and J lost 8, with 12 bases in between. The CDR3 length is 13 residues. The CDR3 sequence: CASSVGPKYEQFF. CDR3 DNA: TGTGCCAGCAGTGTGGGGCCGAAGTATGAGCAGTTCTTC.

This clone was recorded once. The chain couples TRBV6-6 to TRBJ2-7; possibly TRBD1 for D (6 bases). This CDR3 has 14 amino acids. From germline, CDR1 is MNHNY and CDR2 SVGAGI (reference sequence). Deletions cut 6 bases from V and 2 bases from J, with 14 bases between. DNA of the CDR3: TGTGCCAGCAGCGCGACAGGCCGGGCCTACGAGCAGTACTTC. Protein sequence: CASSATGRAYEQYF.

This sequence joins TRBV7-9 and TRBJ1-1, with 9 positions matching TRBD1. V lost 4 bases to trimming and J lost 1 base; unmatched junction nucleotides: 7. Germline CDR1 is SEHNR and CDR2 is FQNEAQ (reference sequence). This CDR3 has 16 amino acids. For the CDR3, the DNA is TGTGCCAGCAGCTCTGCTAGGACAGGGGAGAACACTGAAGCTTTCTTT. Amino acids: CASSSARTGENTEAFF.

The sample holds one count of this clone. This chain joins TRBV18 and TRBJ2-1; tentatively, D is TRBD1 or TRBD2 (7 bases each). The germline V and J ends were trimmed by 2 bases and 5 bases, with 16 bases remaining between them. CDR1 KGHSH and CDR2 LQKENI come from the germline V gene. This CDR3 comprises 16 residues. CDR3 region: CASSPVGEGADNEQFF. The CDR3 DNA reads TGTGCCAGCTCACCAGTGGGGGAGGGGGCGGACAATGAGCAGTTCTTC.

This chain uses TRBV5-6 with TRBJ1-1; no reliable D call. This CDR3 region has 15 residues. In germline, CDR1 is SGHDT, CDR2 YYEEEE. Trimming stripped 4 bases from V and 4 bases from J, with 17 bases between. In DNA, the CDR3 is TGTGCCAGCAGCCCGAACTTCTTATCGGGCACTGAAGCTTTCTTT. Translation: CASSPNFLSGTEAFF.

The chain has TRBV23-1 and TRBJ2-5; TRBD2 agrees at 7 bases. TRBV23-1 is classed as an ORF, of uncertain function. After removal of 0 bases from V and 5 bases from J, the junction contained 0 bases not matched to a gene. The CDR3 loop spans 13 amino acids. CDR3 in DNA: TGCGCCAGCAGTCAATCGGGGGGGGAGACCCAGTACTTC. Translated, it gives CASSQSGGETQYF.

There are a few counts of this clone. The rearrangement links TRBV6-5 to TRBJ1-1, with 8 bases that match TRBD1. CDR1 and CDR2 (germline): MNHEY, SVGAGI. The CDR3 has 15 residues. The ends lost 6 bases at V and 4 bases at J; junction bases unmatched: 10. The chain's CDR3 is CASSLFQGAGTEAFF. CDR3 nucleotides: TGTGCCAGCAGCCTATTCCAGGGGGCTGGCACTGAAGCTTTCTTT.

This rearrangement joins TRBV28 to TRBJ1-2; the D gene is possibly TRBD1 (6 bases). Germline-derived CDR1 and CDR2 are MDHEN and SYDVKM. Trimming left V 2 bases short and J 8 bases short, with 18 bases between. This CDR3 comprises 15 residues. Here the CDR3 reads CASSLPLSQGRGYTF. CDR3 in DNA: TGTGCCAGCAGTTTACCCCTCTCACAGGGCAGGGGCTACACCTTC.